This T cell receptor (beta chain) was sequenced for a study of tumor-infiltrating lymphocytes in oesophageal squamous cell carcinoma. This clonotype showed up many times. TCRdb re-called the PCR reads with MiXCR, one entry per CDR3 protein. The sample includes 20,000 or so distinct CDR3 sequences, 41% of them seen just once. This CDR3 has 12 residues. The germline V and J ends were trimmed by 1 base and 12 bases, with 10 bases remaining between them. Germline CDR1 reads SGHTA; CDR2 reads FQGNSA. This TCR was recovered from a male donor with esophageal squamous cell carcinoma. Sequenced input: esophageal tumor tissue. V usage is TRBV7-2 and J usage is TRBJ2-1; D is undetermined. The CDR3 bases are TGTGCCAGCAGCTTAGGAGGTATGGGGCAGTTCTTC. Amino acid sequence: CASSLGGMGQFF.